This entry lists 24 T cell receptor beta chains sequenced from one sample in a study of blood T cell repertoires in COVID-19. The method was immunoSEQ multiplex PCR; TCRdb's version includes in-frame clones alone and lacks a portion of them. The data show almost 200,000 clones, roughly 80% seen once. The sample taken for sequencing was peripheral blood. Receptor source: a middle-aged woman with COVID-19, enrolled during active disease.

The genes are TRBV7-9 and TRBJ1-3; TRBD1 might be the D (6 bases). Trimming shortened V by 4 bases and J by 1 base, and 11 bases separated the two germline ends. The CDR3 loop spans 15 amino acids. CDR1 is SEHNR, CDR2 FQNEAQ, per germline (reference sequence). CDR3 in amino acids: CASSSHRVSGNTIYF. The CDR3 nucleotides are TGTGCCAGCAGCTCCCACAGGGTGTCTGGAAACACCATATATTTT.

This rearrangement joins TRBV30 to TRBJ1-2, with D possibly being TRBD1 (6 bases). The V and J ends lost 6 bases and 4 bases respectively, with 12 bases between them. Germline V gene lookup returns CDR1 GTSNPN and CDR2 SVGIG (reference sequence). The CDR3 consists of 12 residues. This CDR3 is CACPGTPYGYTF. Here the CDR3 DNA reads TGTGCCTGCCCCGGGACACCCTATGGCTACACCTTC.

The rearrangement links TRBV19 to TRBJ2-7; tentatively, D is TRBD2 (6 bases). This CDR3 region has 16 residues. V lost 8 bases and J 0 bases, leaving 20 bases between the germline ends. Germline loops: CDR1 LNHDA, CDR2 SQIVND (reference sequence). Here the CDR3 DNA reads TGTGCCAGTTCGATTCGCGGGAACCCTTTCTCCTACGAGCAGTACTTC. Its protein is CASSIRGNPFSYEQYF.

V and J are TRBV5-1 and TRBJ2-7; tentatively, D is TRBD2 (6 bases). This CDR3 spans 12 amino acids. Per the germline V gene, CDR1 is SGHRS and CDR2 is YFSETQ. V lost 7 bases and J 6 bases, leaving 14 bases between the germline ends. CDR3 nucleotides: TGCGCCAGCCGTCCTATCGGGGGCGAGCAGTACTTC. Amino acid sequence: CASRPIGGEQYF.

The CDR3 coding sequence is TGTGCCATCAGTGAGTCTGGGACAGTGAACACTGAAGCTTTCTTT. This sequence encodes CAISESGTVNTEAFF. J is TRBJ1-1 and V is TRBV10-3; 7 positions agree with TRBD1. The V and J ends lost 0 bases and 0 bases, in that order; junction bases with no gene match: 1. Germline V gene lookup returns CDR1 ENHRY and CDR2 SYGVKD. This CDR3 has 15 residues.

This clone was counted many times. The chain has TRBV6-5 and TRBJ1-5; 7 nucleotides line up with TRBD1. CDR1 and CDR2 from the germline V gene are MNHEY and SVGAGI. V lost 8 bases to trimming and J lost 5 bases; unmatched junction nucleotides: 9. The CDR3 covers 14 residues. CDR3 loop: CASRRGQGDQPQHF. DNA of the CDR3: TGTGCCAGCCGTCGGGGGCAGGGGGATCAGCCCCAGCATTTT.

V gene TRBV29-1 combines with J gene TRBJ1-1, with 10 nucleotides matching TRBD1. The CDR3 sequence is 15 residues long. The germline V gene has CDR1 SQVTM and CDR2 ANQGSEA. The ends lost 4 bases at V and 1 base at J; junction bases unmatched: 6. The CDR3 loop reads CSVGPGTGANTEAFF. Written as DNA, the CDR3 is TGCAGCGTTGGGCCCGGGACAGGGGCGAACACTGAAGCTTTCTTT.

This clone was seen a handful of times. V usage is TRBV7-8 and J usage is TRBJ1-5; D call uncertain. The CDR3 loop spans 14 amino acids. Germline-derived CDR1 and CDR2 are SGHVS and FQNEAQ. V lost 1 base, J lost 1 base, and 5 bases lay in between. The CDR3 reads CASSLELSNQPQHF. The CDR3 DNA follows: TGTGCCAGCAGCTTAGAGCTGAGCAATCAGCCCCAGCATTTT.

This clone was counted a single time. The rearrangement joins TRBV18 to TRBJ1-2, with a tentative D call TRBD1 (6 bases). Trimming took off 6 bases at V and 5 bases at J, with 16 bases between the two ends. This CDR3 comprises 14 residues. The germline gives CDR1 KGHSH, CDR2 LQKENI. As DNA, the CDR3 is TGTGCCAGCTCGCCTACCTCGGACAGTTATGGCTACACCTTC. Its translation is CASSPTSDSYGYTF.

The chain links TRBV6-6 to TRBJ1-5; D is perhaps TRBD1 (6 bases). With 5 bases removed from V and 1 base from J, the gap between germline ends came to 9 bases. Germline loops: CDR1 MNHNY, CDR2 SVGAGI (reference sequence). The CDR3 length is 14 residues. CDR3 DNA: TGTGCCAGCAGTACCAGGGGAAGCAATCAGCCCCAGCATTTT. As protein: CASSTRGSNQPQHF.

Only a few counts were recorded for this clone. The chain uses TRBV7-9 and TRBJ2-3; D is perhaps TRBD2 (6 bases). CDR3 length: 16 amino acids. The germline gives CDR1 SEHNR, CDR2 FQNEAQ (reference sequence). The V end lost 1 base, the J end lost 2 bases, and 13 bases lay between the germline ends. The CDR3 nucleotides read TGTGCCAGCAGCTTAGTCTGGGACTCTTCCACAGATACGCAGTATTTT. Residues: CASSLVWDSSTDTQYF.

Only one count was recorded for this clone. This chain joins TRBV4-1 and TRBJ1-2; D not resolved. This CDR3 region has 16 residues. CDR1 is MGHRA and CDR2 is YSYEKL in the germline V gene. V lost 1 base and J lost 5, with 17 bases in between. CDR3: CASSQGGGKATYGYTF. As DNA, the CDR3 is TGCGCCAGCAGCCAAGGGGGAGGCAAGGCTACGTATGGCTACACCTTC.

This clone occurred once. V gene TRBV28 combines with J gene TRBJ2-7; D call uncertain. Trimming took 3 bases from V and 7 from J, leaving 7 bases between them. The CDR3 runs to 11 residues. Looked up from germline, CDR1 is MDHEN and CDR2 is SYDVKM. CDR3 sequence (DNA): TGTGCCAGCAGTTTTCTGCAGGAGCAGTACTTC. As protein: CASSFLQEQYF.

The count of this clone is one. This sequence joins TRBV28 and TRBJ1-1; D unclear. Germline CDR1 and CDR2: MDHEN and SYDVKM. Deletions cut 5 bases from V and 1 base from J, with 11 bases between. This CDR3 spans 14 amino acids. The CDR3 spells CASSQWQENTEAFF. The CDR3 DNA reads as TGTGCCAGCAGTCAGTGGCAGGAGAACACTGAAGCTTTCTTT.

This rearrangement joins TRBV11-2 to TRBJ2-6; D remains unclear. The CDR3 extends over 14 amino acids. V lost 6 bases and J lost 4, with 10 bases in between. The V gene's germline CDR1 is SGHAT and CDR2 FQNNGV. CDR3 protein: CASRRGTGANVLTF. The CDR3 DNA sequence: TGTGCCAGCAGACGCGGTACAGGGGCCAACGTCCTGACTTTC.

V is TRBV5-4 and J is TRBJ2-1, with a weak D call TRBD2 (6 bases). This CDR3 has 15 residues. Germline values: CDR1 SGHNT, CDR2 YYREEE (reference sequence). Trimming removed 4 bases from V and 2 bases from J, with 13 bases in between. The CDR3 sequence: CASSQIAAPYNEQFF. The CDR3 nucleotides are TGTGCCAGCAGCCAAATAGCGGCCCCCTACAATGAGCAGTTCTTC.

The chain links TRBV10-1 to TRBJ1-2; TRBD1 matches 7 bases. The trim removed 6 bases at V and 8 bases at J, leaving 12 bases unmatched. Germline V gives CDR1 WNHNN, CDR2 SYGVQD (reference sequence). CDR3 length: 14 amino acids. CDR3 in amino acids: CASSADRVVGGYTF. The CDR3 DNA reads TGCGCCAGCAGCGCCGACAGGGTTGTGGGCGGCTACACCTTC.

This clone has a handful of counts. The chain has TRBV12-3 or TRBV12-4 and TRBJ1-6; a weak D match, TRBD1 (5 bases). The CDR3 has 13 amino acids. The V and J ends lost 5 bases and 6 bases respectively, with 8 bases between them. The CDR3 protein is CASSPQVNSPLHF. Written as DNA, the CDR3 is TGTGCCAGCAGTCCACAGGTTAATTCACCCCTCCACTTT.

The sample holds one count of this clone. This rearrangement joins TRBV5-1 to TRBJ2-3; TRBD2 aligns across 8 bases. The CDR3 sequence is 14 residues long. Germline CDR1 and CDR2: SGHRS and YFSETQ. After removal of 4 bases from V and 5 bases from J, the junction contained 6 bases not matched to a gene. CDR3 nucleotides: TGCGCCAGCAGCCGTGCGGGGGGAGGAGATACGCAGTATTTT. This encodes CASSRAGGGDTQYF.

This clone was recorded only once. CDR3 bases: TGTGCCAGCAGCAAAGAGACAGGGTTGAACACTGAAGCTTTCTTT. This codes for CASSKETGLNTEAFF. The chain combines TRBV9 with TRBJ1-1; 7 positions match TRBD1. The germline gives CDR1 SGDLS, CDR2 YYNGEE. This CDR3 has 15 residues. Trimming removed 4 bases from V and 0 bases from J; junction bases left unmatched: 6.

This chain connects TRBV30 to TRBJ2-1; D remains unclear. Germline-derived CDR1 and CDR2 are GTSNPN and SVGIG (reference sequence). The CDR3 has 13 amino acids. The germline V and J ends were trimmed by 6 bases and 2 bases, with 11 bases remaining between them. CDR3 DNA: TGTGCCTGTTCCAGAACCCCCTACAATGAGCAGTTCTTC. As protein: CACSRTPYNEQFF. Based on the CDR3 plus reference TRBV30 and TRBJ2-1, the full variable domain is SQTIHQWPATLVQPVGSPLSLECTVEGTSNPNLYWYRQAAGRGLQLLFYSVGIGQISSEVPQNLSASRPQDRQFILSSKKLLLSDSGFYLCACSRTPYNEQFFGPGTRLTVL.

The V and J genes are TRBV5-3 and TRBJ2-2; 10 nucleotides match TRBD2. TRBV5-3 belongs to the ORF category, with a function that is uncertain. The CDR3 length is 15 residues. The junction had 3 bases not matched to a gene; V was cut back by 3 bases and J by 4 bases. The CDR3 DNA is TGTGCCAGAAGCTCGGGACTAGCGCCCACCGGGGAGCTGTTTTTT. Translation gives CARSSGLAPTGELFF.

The chain has TRBV3-1 (or the pseudogene TRBV3-2) and TRBJ1-2, with D maybe TRBD1 (5 bases). Trimming left V 0 bases short and J 8 bases short, with 10 bases between. CDR3 length: 13 residues. Germline V gene data show CDR1 as LGHDT and CDR2 as YNNKEL (reference sequence). The CDR3 is CASSQDQGRGYTF. CDR3 sequence (DNA): TGTGCCAGCAGCCAAGATCAGGGTCGAGGCTACACCTTC.

The gene calls are TRBV10-3 and TRBJ2-7; TRBD1 is a possible D gene (8 bases). V lost 3 bases and J lost 4, with 13 bases in between. Germline V lookup: CDR1 ENHRY, CDR2 SYGVKD. The CDR3 spans 14 residues. The CDR3 DNA follows: TGTGCCATCAGTGAACAGGGGGGGAGGTACGAGCAGTACTTC. Protein product: CAISEQGGRYEQYF.